These 24 T cell receptor beta chains came from one sample sequenced in a study of T-cell memory formation after mild COVID-19. TCRdb reprocessed the 5' RACE reads with MiXCR, giving one entry per CDR3 protein. The sample records about 250,000 distinct CDR3 sequences, over 15% being singletons. Sequencing was performed on PBMCs or a T cell subset sorted from them (not recorded which). The source of these receptors is an adult woman who had mild COVID-19 (a few samples of this study predate the infection). Cell type and time point are not known.

This clonotype occurred a few times. The rearrangement joins TRBV12-3 or TRBV12-4 to TRBJ1-2, with D hard to call. CDR3 size: 11 residues. V shed 3 bases and J shed 4 bases, with 3 bases lying between them. CDR3 nucleotide sequence: TGTGCCAGCAGTTTGCCCTATGGCTACACCTTC. Translation gives CASSLPYGYTF.

This clonotype showed up just a few times. The chain has TRBV2 and TRBJ2-5, with D unclear. The CDR3 is made up of 10 amino acids. The V gene lost 7 bases and the J gene lost 4 bases, with 4 bases spanning the gap. The germline V gene has CDR1 SNHLY and CDR2 FYNNEI. CDR3: CASKIETQYF. The DNA of the CDR3 is TGTGCCAGCAAGATAGAGACCCAGTACTTC.

In this sample, this clonotype turned up many times. V usage is TRBV5-1 and J usage is TRBJ2-5, with a weak D call TRBD2 (5 bases). This CDR3 has 12 amino acids. The germline V and J ends were trimmed by 5 bases and 5 bases, with 10 bases remaining between them. Germline assignment: CDR1 SGHRS and CDR2 YFSETQ. In nucleotides, the CDR3 is TGCGCCAGCAGGGCTCCGGGGGAGACCCAGTACTTC. As protein: CASRAPGETQYF.

V and J are TRBV28 and TRBJ2-4; TRBD1 aligns across 9 bases. V shed 4 bases, J shed 7 bases, and the junction held 5 bases outside the gene matches. Germline V CDR1 and CDR2: MDHEN, SYDVKM. This CDR3 is built from 14 residues. The CDR3 nucleotides read TGTGCCAGCAGTTCTACAGGGGGCGCGAACATTCAGTACTTC. It translates to CASSSTGGANIQYF.

This chain connects TRBV24-1 to TRBJ2-5, with D possibly TRBD1 on 6 matching bases. The CDR3 has 16 amino acids. Trimming cost V 4 bases and J 0 bases, with 14 bases left between them. The germline V gene encodes CDR1 KGHDR and CDR2 SFDVKD. CDR3 residues: CATSDAGVPYQETQYF. The CDR3 DNA is TGTGCCACCAGTGACGCAGGGGTCCCGTACCAAGAGACCCAGTACTTC.

This rearrangement joins TRBV12-3 or TRBV12-4 to TRBJ2-2; D is ambiguous. The CDR3 spans 13 residues. The ends were cut back, 6 bases at V and 9 bases at J, with 14 bases in the middle. CDR3 sequence: CASRPSAGRELFF. CDR3 coding DNA: TGTGCCAGCAGGCCGTCGGCCGGGCGGGAGCTGTTTTTT.

The CDR3 is CASSQDGISGTEQYF. The CDR3 DNA sequence: TGTGCCAGCAGCCAAGACGGGATCAGCGGGACCGAGCAGTACTTC. This chain uses TRBV4-2 with TRBJ2-7, with TRBD2 matching 7 bases. CDR1 and CDR2 from the germline V gene are LGHNA and YNFKEQ. This CDR3 contains 15 residues. V lost 0 bases to trimming and J lost 6 bases; unmatched junction nucleotides: 8.

The chain couples TRBV24-1 to TRBJ2-3; 10 positions agree with TRBD1. Unmatched junction bases numbered 4, after V lost 3 bases and J lost 5 bases. The germline V gene encodes CDR1 KGHDR and CDR2 SFDVKD. The CDR3 covers 15 residues. The CDR3 loop reads CATSDPDRGRDTQYF. CDR3 bases: TGTGCCACCAGTGATCCTGACAGGGGGCGAGATACGCAGTATTTT.

The chain uses TRBV12-3 or TRBV12-4 and TRBJ2-5, with D hard to call. The CDR3 is 14 amino acids. V was shortened by 4 bases and J by 2 bases, with 11 bases between the two germline ends. In DNA, the CDR3 is TGTGCCAGCAGTTCCGGACGGCAACAAGAGACCCAGTACTTC. This encodes CASSSGRQQETQYF.

The chain uses TRBV5-1 and TRBJ1-2; D gene unclear. The V end lost 3 bases, the J end lost 1 base, and 10 bases lay between the germline ends. The length of the CDR3 is 14 residues. Per the germline V gene, CDR1 is SGHRS and CDR2 is YFSETQ. CDR3 nucleotides: TGCGCCAGCAGCTCTGAAGCATTTAACTATGGCTACACCTTC. Amino acid sequence: CASSSEAFNYGYTF.

The table lists this clonotype with a few counts. The chain links TRBV29-1 to TRBJ1-1; D is uncertain. This CDR3 comprises 12 residues. The ends were cut back, 7 bases at V and 5 bases at J, with 14 bases in the middle. CDR1 SQVTM and CDR2 ANQGSEA come from the germline V gene. The CDR3 reads CSALTVQTEAFF. CDR3 DNA: TGCAGCGCTCTAACGGTTCAGACTGAAGCTTTCTTT.

This rearrangement joins TRBV2 to TRBJ1-2; D remains ambiguous. Trimming left V 3 bases short and J 7 bases short, with 12 bases between. Germline CDR1 and CDR2: SNHLY and FYNNEI. The CDR3 spans 13 residues. The CDR3 region is CASSDEGYRGYTF. CDR3 coding DNA: TGTGCCAGCAGTGATGAGGGTTATCGTGGCTACACCTTC.

This clonotype was counted many times. The CDR3, as DNA: TGTGCCAGCAGGAACAGGGAGGAGGAGACCCAGTACTTC. This codes for CASRNREEETQYF. The rearrangement uses TRBV7-9 and TRBJ2-5, with D perhaps being TRBD1 or TRBD2 (6 bases each). V lost 6 bases to trimming and J lost 5 bases, with 13 bases between them. The CDR3 spans 13 residues. In germline, CDR1 is SEHNR, CDR2 FQNEAQ (reference sequence).

This clonotype came up many times. The rearrangement joins TRBV4-2 to TRBJ1-1, with TRBD1 as a possible D gene (6 bases). Trimming cost V 2 bases and J 6 bases, with 13 bases left between them. This CDR3 has 14 amino acids. CDR1 and CDR2 (germline): LGHNA, YNFKEQ. The DNA of the CDR3 is TGTGCCAGCAGCCAAACAGGGTCGGGGGCTGAAGCTTTCTTT. Encoded protein: CASSQTGSGAEAFF.

The chain has TRBV3-1 and TRBJ1-2; 8 positions match TRBD1. This CDR3 comprises 13 residues. V dropped 4 bases and J dropped 8; count of bases not matched to a gene: 6. The germline gives CDR1 LGHDT, CDR2 YNNKEL (reference sequence). Here the CDR3 reads CASSRHRGEGYTF. CDR3 nucleotides: TGTGCCAGCAGCCGGCACAGGGGGGAGGGCTACACCTTC.

This clonotype was detected a few times. V is TRBV24-1 and J is TRBJ1-1; weak D call: TRBD1 (6 bases). The germline gives CDR1 KGHDR, CDR2 SFDVKD. With 5 bases removed from V and 7 bases from J, the gap between germline ends came to 13 bases. This CDR3 has 13 residues. DNA for the CDR3: TGTGCCACCAGTGCCGCTGGACAGCTTGAAGCTTTCTTT. This codes for CATSAAGQLEAFF.

This clonotype has more than one count but fewer than ten. The rearrangement joins TRBV4-1 to TRBJ1-5; a weak D match, TRBD1 (6 bases). Looked up from germline, CDR1 is MGHRA and CDR2 is YSYEKL. V shed 2 bases and J shed 6 bases, with 11 bases lying between them. The CDR3 totals 14 residues. The CDR3 DNA reads TGCGCCAGCAGCCAAAGACAGGTGGCTCAGCCCCAGCATTTT. It translates to CASSQRQVAQPQHF.

The chain carries TRBV6-2 or TRBV6-3 and TRBJ2-1; either TRBD1 or TRBD2 may fit D (6 bases each). The CDR3 contains 16 residues. The germline V and J ends were trimmed by 8 bases and 7 bases, with 24 bases remaining between them. CDR1 is MNHEY and CDR2 is SVGEGT in the germline V gene. CDR3 nucleotide sequence: TGTGCCAGCGGGAACAGGGTCCTATCGGGGGCTAATGAGCAGTTCTTC. Translated, it gives CASGNRVLSGANEQFF.

The CDR3, as DNA: TGCGCCAGCAGTGAGTCGGGAGTTACCGGGGAGCTGTTTTTT. This translates into CASSESGVTGELFF. This chain links TRBV10-2 with TRBJ2-2; the D gene is possibly TRBD2 (5 bases). V gave up 0 bases and J gave up 5 bases, with 7 bases separating them. The CDR3 sequence is 14 residues long. The V gene's germline CDR1 is WSHSY and CDR2 SAAADI.

This clonotype was counted a few times. The chain combines TRBV4-1 with TRBJ2-7; TRBD2 agrees at 11 bases. V lost 4 bases, J lost 4 bases, and 9 bases stayed unmatched. CDR3 length equals 16 residues. CDR1 and CDR2 (germline): MGHRA, YSYEKL. CDR3 DNA: TGCGCCAGCAGCCGAGATAGCGGGGGGGCCACGTACGAGCAGTACTTC. Its translation: CASSRDSGGATYEQYF.

The CDR3 here is CASSSRAGYNEQFF. The DNA for the CDR3 is TGCGCCAGCAGCAGTCGGGCAGGGTACAATGAGCAGTTCTTC. The chain recombines TRBV5-1 with TRBJ2-1; TRBD1 is a possible D gene (5 bases). The germline gives CDR1 SGHRS, CDR2 YFSETQ. The CDR3 contains 14 residues. Trimming cost V 4 bases and J 4 bases, with 12 bases left between them.

The rearrangement joins TRBV7-9 to TRBJ2-1; 9 bases align to TRBD1. V dropped 5 bases and J dropped 7; count of bases not matched to a gene: 9. The length of the CDR3 is 15 residues. Germline V gives CDR1 SEHNR, CDR2 FQNEAQ (reference sequence). The CDR3 is CASSARTGARNEQFF. The CDR3 region has the DNA TGTGCCAGCAGCGCCAGGACAGGGGCTAGGAATGAGCAGTTCTTC.

This chain links TRBV29-1 with TRBJ1-1; D gene uncertain. The CDR3 has 14 residues. CDR1 and CDR2 from the germline V gene are SQVTM and ANQGSEA. V was clipped by 5 bases and J by 0 bases, with 13 bases between them. In DNA form, the CDR3 reads TGCAGCGTTACGGGATCCGGGATGAACACTGAAGCTTTCTTT. Encoded protein: CSVTGSGMNTEAFF. The full variable domain, completed using reference TRBV29-1 and TRBJ1-1, is SAVISQKPSRDICQRGTSLTIQCQVDSQVTMMFWYRQQPGQSLTLIATANQGSEATYESGFVIDKFPISRPNLTFSTLTVSNMSPEDSSIYLCSVTGSGMNTEAFFGQGTRLTVV.

V and J are TRBV5-1 and TRBJ2-2; 9 bases line up with TRBD1. The CDR3 runs 16 residues. V was pared by 0 bases and J by 5 bases, with 5 bases of the junction left unmatched. CDR1 is SGHRS, CDR2 YFSETQ, per germline. CDR3 protein: CASSLGQGVGTGELFF. The CDR3 DNA reads TGCGCCAGCAGCTTGGGACAGGGGGTCGGAACCGGGGAGCTGTTTTTT.